Reported below is one T cell receptor beta chain. Its antigen specificity is not known. Per-nucleotide qualities are absent, and no much larger clonotype sits a single base away. TCRbeta CDR3 regions were profiled by bias-controlled multiplex PCR amplification of genomic DNA with the immunoSEQ Assay. Regarding the original processing steps: To quantify the absolute abundance of each unique TCRbeta CDR3 region, the sequences were collapsed and filtered. Differential abundance was tested with two models: a binomial (Fisher-equivalent) model and a beta-binomial model that adds time-dependent variance fitted from healthy donors. Clones with fewer than 5 combined templates were excluded, and clones with Benjamini-Hochberg FDR below 0.01 were called differentially abundant. Using the form v = (b*log(k)+a)^2, the beta-binomial variance was modeled as a function of the total template count across the two samples. The table comes from immuneACCESS by way of TCRdb, which keeps in-frame sequences with V and J called. Part of the clones is missing from these tables; in studies checked, under half for an unresolved V gene and the rest for unknown reasons. From that table come the V and J calls and clone size; the DNA was used to work out D and trimming. The sample profile shows just over 90,000 clones; about 90% of them were found once. About 3.9% of the sample is taken by the ten largest.

There are 13 amino acids in the CDR3, from cysteine to phenylalanine inclusive. Only CDR3 DNA is held: 39 bases, read in frame from base 1. From a lookup of the germline V gene, CDR1 and CDR2 are MNHNS and SASEGT. The germline V end is reduced by 2 bases and the J end by 10 bases; junction bases left unmatched: 6. The source of the sample is a study of identifying expanded T cells in peripheral blood (dated by TCRdb to about 2019). About the study as a whole: Separate aliquots of the same genomic DNA pool were sequenced to produce technical replicates, and four replicates were compared in pairs.

Results and caveats for the whole study, not just this receptor: The beta-binomial model significantly reduced the number of clones called differentially abundant and the false-positive rate across all healthy-donor time intervals. Between technical replicates the binomial model flagged approximately 1.1 differentially abundant clones, whereas over around 2 weeks the binomial model flagged about 15 and over about 4 weeks roughly 20. It was expected by the authors that biological variance in healthy repertoires might increase further over much longer intervals, such as months to years. Variance in clone template counts between approximately two-week samples significantly increased with total template count across all healthy donors.

During the collection period, no immune events, such as infections, were documented for the healthy donors. Healthy-donor blood repertoires served as a training cohort to calibrate time-dependent variance in a beta-binomial model of T-cell clone differential abundance. The training cohort was composed of some ten healthy donors, 3 female and 7 male. Donor ages ranged from about 25 to 64 years, with an average of roughly 40 years. Obtained from a commercial supplier, whole blood was collected from each healthy donor at three time points set around 2 weeks apart. For immunosequencing, genomic DNA was extracted from unsorted whole blood.

The rearranged chain carries TRBV6-1 and TRBJ1-2; TRBD1 fits 8 bases in the junction. The source of this sequence is a person aged 18-70 years in good health. The sequenced material came from blood. The CDR3 protein is CASSEFWTGTYTF. The DNA sequence is given as TGTGCCAGCAGTGAATTTTGGACAGGGACCTACACCTTC.